This T cell receptor beta chain appears in the sequencing data of a study of blood T cell repertoires in COVID-19. About the study: Spain, Italy and the United States supplied samples that represented acute and convalescent COVID-19. PBMCs, B-cell-depleted T cells, or T cells provided the cDNA or gDNA that made up the material.

This CDR3 is 13 amino acids long. Between the trimmed V and J ends, which lost 0 bases and 6 bases, there was a span of 6 bases. Germline CDR1 is SGDLS and CDR2 is YYNGEE. The authors' processing: Reference gene primer amplification yielded estimated nucleated cell counts. Method: immunoSEQ multiplex PCR; TCRdb's copy keeps in-frame clones and lacks some. The V and J calls and clone size come from that table; D and trimming were worked out from the DNA. The sample lists approximately 240,000 clones, approximately 84% occurring once. Sample: peripheral blood. V and J are TRBV9 and TRBJ1-4; D unclear. The receptor was derived from a middle-aged man with acute or convalescent COVID-19. CDR3 in DNA: TGTGCCAGCAGCGTAGGGGCTGATGAAAAACTGTTTTTT. Residues: CASSVGADEKLFF.